These 18 T cell receptor beta chains came from one sample sequenced in a study of shared clonotypes between healthy human individuals. In the naive CD8 group, cells lacked CD45RO and were positively selected for CCR7, so terminally differentiated effector memory CD45RA+ cells were left out. TCRdb's table, derived via immunoSEQ multiplex PCR, lists solely in-frame clones and lacks some. The repertoire holds roughly 1,800,000 clones, with approximately 94% as singletons. The sequencing input was naive CD8+ T cells sorted from blood. These receptors all stem from a man younger than 35 in good health.

The chain combines TRBV18 with TRBJ1-2; D not resolved. V lost 5 bases to trimming and J lost 2 bases, with 9 bases between them. CDR3 length: 13 amino acids. Per germline, CDR1 KGHSH and CDR2 LQKENI. DNA for the CDR3: TGTGCCAGCTCATTTGATGGGAACTATGGCTACACCTTC. It translates to CASSFDGNYGYTF.

V is TRBV9 and J is TRBJ1-2, with D unresolved. The germline gives CDR1 SGDLS, CDR2 YYNGEE. Between the trimmed V and J ends, which lost 3 bases and 5 bases, there was a span of 8 bases. The CDR3 runs 12 residues. CDR3 DNA: TGTGCCAGCAGCGAAGACGGGTATGGCTACACCTTC. Residues: CASSEDGYGYTF.

The chain is built from TRBV10-3 and TRBJ2-7, with 7 nucleotides matching TRBD1. From germline, CDR1 is ENHRY and CDR2 SYGVKD. The CDR3 extends over 15 amino acids. The junction had 17 bases not matched to a gene; V was cut back by 3 bases and J by 12 bases. The CDR3 DNA follows: TGTGCCATCAGTGATCCTCTTCACAGGGGTAACGCGCTGTACTTC. The encoded protein is CAISDPLHRGNALYF.

This chain connects TRBV27 to TRBJ2-2, with D hard to call. The CDR3 runs to 15 residues. Germline V gene sequence: CDR1 MNHEY, CDR2 SMNVEV (reference sequence). V lost 5 bases, J lost 5 bases, and 15 bases lay in between. The CDR3 nucleotides are TGTGCCAGCAGTATTAACTACGGGCAGACCGGGGAGCTGTTTTTT. It specifies CASSINYGQTGELFF.

This clone was recorded once. The chain joins TRBV5-1 to TRBJ2-7; no clear D. Germline V gene sequence: CDR1 SGHRS, CDR2 YFSETQ. The CDR3 extends over 13 amino acids. Between the trimmed V and J ends, which lost 1 base and 2 bases, there was a span of 7 bases. The CDR3 sequence is CASSLKDPYEQYF. DNA for the CDR3: TGCGCCAGCAGCTTGAAGGACCCCTACGAGCAGTACTTC.

V gene TRBV6-5 combines with J gene TRBJ2-1; D ambiguous. CDR1 and CDR2 from the germline V gene are MNHEY and SVGAGI. The CDR3 sequence is 14 residues long. Trimming removed 5 bases from V and 0 bases from J, with 8 bases in between. The CDR3 coding sequence is TGTGCCAGCAGTCCGTTCGGCTCCTACAATGAGCAGTTCTTC. Its protein is CASSPFGSYNEQFF.

The table lists this clone with a count of one. The gene calls are TRBV6-5 and TRBJ1-2, with D possibly matching TRBD1 (5 bases). V was cut by 2 bases and J by 3 bases, with 10 bases left in between. This CDR3 has 14 amino acids. CDR1 is MNHEY and CDR2 is SVGAGI in the germline V gene. The CDR3 bases are TGTGCCAGCAGTTACAGGGGTGAGGACTATGGCTACACCTTC. This sequence encodes CASSYRGEDYGYTF.

Notes on this clone: Other nucleotide sequences in the sample specify the same CDR3. The chain links TRBV6-5 to TRBJ1-1, with D maybe TRBD1 (5 bases). This CDR3 has 14 amino acids. CDR1 is MNHEY and CDR2 is SVGAGI in the germline V gene. Trimming removed 0 bases from V and 4 bases from J, with 9 bases in between. CDR3 loop: CASSYSEGLTEAFF. CDR3 DNA sequence: TGTGCCAGCAGTTACTCGGAGGGACTCACTGAAGCTTTCTTT.

CDR3 nucleotide sequence: TGTGCCAGTAGTATTCTCGGGGGTAGCGGCGAGCAGTTCTTC. Amino acid sequence: CASSILGGSGEQFF. The chain couples TRBV19 to TRBJ2-1; D perhaps matches TRBD2 (6 bases). V was cut by 3 bases and J by 10 bases, with 16 bases left in between. The CDR3 is made up of 14 amino acids. Germline V CDR1 and CDR2: LNHDA, SQIVND (reference sequence).

This chain connects TRBV27 to TRBJ1-4; 8 bases fit TRBD1. Germline assignment: CDR1 MNHEY and CDR2 SMNVEV (reference sequence). Trimming at V came to 7 bases and at J to 8 bases, leaving 6 bases not matched to a gene. The CDR3 spans 13 residues. CDR3 DNA: TGTGCCAGCAAGGACAGGGCTGAAGAAAAACTGTTTTTT. Translating it yields CASKDRAEEKLFF.

The chain uses TRBV30 and TRBJ2-5; D could derive from TRBD1 or TRBD2 (5 bases each). Germline V gene data show CDR1 as GTSNPN and CDR2 as SVGIG (reference sequence). The germline V and J ends were trimmed by 0 bases and 2 bases, with 19 bases remaining between them. The length of the CDR3 is 17 residues. CDR3: CAWSVPGPRLGQETQYF. For the CDR3, the DNA is TGTGCCTGGAGTGTACCGGGACCCCGTTTGGGACAAGAGACCCAGTACTTC.

The V and J genes are TRBV7-6 and TRBJ1-2, with 10 nucleotides matching TRBD1. The ends lost 4 bases at V and 12 bases at J; junction bases unmatched: 8. This CDR3 has 13 residues. Germline CDR1 SGHVS, CDR2 FNYEAQ. This chain's CDR3 is CASSSGQGEEDTF. The CDR3 DNA reads as TGTGCCAGCAGCTCCGGACAGGGGGAAGAGGACACCTTC.

V usage is TRBV11-1 and J usage is TRBJ2-1, with a possible D match to TRBD2 (6 bases). Trimming took 3 bases from V and 6 from J, leaving 9 bases between them. The CDR3 totals 13 residues. Germline V gene lookup returns CDR1 SGHAT and CDR2 FQDESV (reference sequence). The CDR3 sequence: CASSLGLGNEQFF. The DNA for the CDR3 is TGTGCCAGCAGCTTGGGACTGGGCAATGAGCAGTTCTTC. The full variable domain, in which reference TRBV11-1 and TRBJ2-1 provide the parts outside the CDR3, is EAEVAQSPRYKITEKSQAVAFWCDPISGHATLYWYRQILGQGPELLVQFQDESVVDDSQLPKDRFSAERLKGVDSTLKIQPAELGDSAMYLCASSLGLGNEQFFGPGTRLTVL.

This chain uses TRBV11-2 with TRBJ2-1; 9 nucleotides match TRBD2. V dropped 5 bases and J dropped 1; count of bases not matched to a gene: 9. CDR1 and CDR2 from the germline V gene are SGHAT and FQNNGV. The CDR3 runs to 17 residues. The CDR3 DNA reads TGTGCCAGCAGCCCCGACCAAGCGGGAGGTTCCTACAATGAGCAGTTCTTC. It specifies CASSPDQAGGSYNEQFF.

The chain uses TRBV10-1 and TRBJ1-3; D might be TRBD1 (6 bases). The CDR3 extends over 17 amino acids. With 6 bases removed from V and 0 bases from J, the gap between germline ends came to 18 bases. Per the germline V gene, CDR1 is WNHNN and CDR2 is SYGVQD (reference sequence). The CDR3 is CASSRGETGNSGNTIYF. CDR3 DNA: TGCGCCAGCAGCCGAGGAGAGACAGGCAACTCTGGAAACACCATATATTTT.

Remarks on this clone: The same CDR3 arises from other DNA sequences in this sample as well. The rearrangement links TRBV2 to TRBJ2-1; unclear D gene. This CDR3 has 13 residues. V was clipped by 4 bases and J by 3 bases, with 7 bases between them. Germline lookup yields CDR1 SNHLY and CDR2 FYNNEI. CDR3: CASSVGRYNEQFF. As DNA, the CDR3 is TGTGCCAGCAGTGTCGGACGCTACAATGAGCAGTTCTTC.

This chain connects TRBV30 to TRBJ2-2; a possible D gene is TRBD2 (5 bases). The V end was cut by 0 bases, the J end by 7 bases, with 15 bases between. CDR1 and CDR2 from the germline V gene are GTSNPN and SVGIG (reference sequence). This CDR3 has 15 amino acids. The DNA of the CDR3 is TGTGCCTGGAGTGTACTAGAAGAGGTCAACGGGGAGCTGTTTTTT. Protein sequence: CAWSVLEEVNGELFF.

This clone was observed once. The chain is built from TRBV10-2 and TRBJ2-7; TRBD1 matches 8 bases. The V segment lost 4 bases and the J segment 9 bases; nucleotides outside the gene matches: 8. Germline CDR1 WSHSY, CDR2 SAAADI. CDR3 length: 13 residues. The CDR3 sequence is CASSGPGGAGQYF. CDR3 nucleotides: TGCGCCAGCAGTGGGCCAGGGGGCGCTGGGCAGTACTTC.